This paragraph reports one T cell receptor (beta chain). The entry originates in a study of blood T cell repertoires in COVID-19. Study-level background: COVID-19 samples from acute and convalescent phases originated in the United States, Italy and Spain. T cells, B-cell-depleted T cells, or PBMCs supplied cDNA or gDNA.

In the original analysis: Amplification with reference gene primers provided the estimates of nucleated cell counts. Clones were read by immunoSEQ multiplex PCR, and TCRdb kept only the in-frame ones, dropping some. The DNA gave D and trimming, while V, J and clone size come from that table. The table shows a few hundred thousand clones, with roughly 88% occurring only once. V lost 1 base to trimming and J lost 2 bases; unmatched junction nucleotides: 5. The CDR3 extends over 15 amino acids. Germline assignment: CDR1 LGHNA and CDR2 YSLEER. This clonotype originated in a woman under 40 with acute or convalescent COVID-19. The sequenced material came from peripheral blood. The rearrangement joins TRBV4-3 to TRBJ2-7; 7 bases are shared with TRBD2. The CDR3 loop is CASSQAWGGAYEQYF. In DNA form, the CDR3 reads TGCGCCAGCAGCCAAGCGTGGGGGGGGGCCTACGAGCAGTACTTC.